This TCR beta chain came from a study of blood T cell repertoires in COVID-19. Whole-study context: The origin of the acute and convalescent COVID-19 samples was the United States, Italy and Spain.

How the authors handled the data: Researchers report that nucleated cell counts were estimated from reference gene primer amplification. The data were produced by immunoSEQ multiplex PCR, yet TCRdb's version contains in-frame clones alone and is incomplete. The DNA gave D and trimming, while V, J and clone size come from that table. The repertoire holds approximately 250,000 clones, about 90% seen once, with about 3.4% in the top ten. People in the exposed group encountered a COVID-19 case within 2 weeks before entering the study. Per germline, CDR1 SGHTA and CDR2 FQGNSA. With 2 bases clipped from V and 6 bases from J, the junction kept 8 bases outside the gene matches. This CDR3 has 16 residues.

The chain is built from TRBV7-2 and TRBJ2-1, with TRBD2 matching over 9 bases. This clonotype was sampled from a woman aged 40 to 50 who had been exposed to COVID-19. Sequences were obtained from PBMCs or T cells enriched from blood (not recorded which). The CDR3 nucleotides are TGTGCCAGCAGCTTACTGGCGGCGGGAGGGGGCAATGAGCAGTTCTTC. This sequence encodes CASSLLAAGGGNEQFF. Full variable domain (rest looked up from reference TRBV7-2 and TRBJ2-1): GAGVSQSPSNKVTEKGKDVELRCDPISGHTALYWYRQSLGQGLEFLIYFQGNSAPDKSGLPSDRFSAERTGGSVSTLTIQRTQQEDSAVYLCASSLLAAGGGNEQFFGPGTRLTVL.